Listed below are T cell receptor beta chains from one sample, sequenced in a study of shared clonotypes between healthy human individuals. Libraries were prepared by immunoSEQ multiplex PCR; TCRdb keeps only in-frame clonotypes and omits some of them. Among hundreds of thousands of clones, 80% to 95% were seen once, and the ten largest hold approximately 25%. The sequencing input was naive CD8+ T cells sorted from blood. These TCRs come from a man aged 25-40 years in good health. The CDR3 runs from the conserved cysteine through the conserved F or W. A D gene is named only where the DNA matches it firmly. Not all rows give a size; the values are once, few, many and, for expanded clones, a class.

V gene,J gene,clone size,D gene,CDR3 protein,CDR3 DNA
TRBV7-7,TRBJ2-2,.,.,CASSPEVSANTGELFF,TGTGCCAGCAGCCCCGAAGTTAGTGCGAACACCGGGGAGCTGTTTTTT
TRBV7-9,TRBJ2-7,.,.,CASSFYPRAEGYEQYF,TGTGCCAGCAGCTTTTATCCCCGGGCAGAGGGCTACGAGCAGTACTTC
TRBV5-1,TRBJ2-2,.,TRBD2,CASSLESAGDANTGELFF,TGCGCCAGCAGCTTGGAGAGTGCGGGAGACGCGAACACCGGGGAGCTGTTTTTT
TRBV9,TRBJ2-7,.,.,CASSVGGLADLSYEQYF,TGTGCCAGCAGCGTAGGAGGCTTGGCCGATCTCTCCTACGAGCAGTACTTC
TRBV27,TRBJ2-7,many,.,CASSSSGTRYEQYF,TGTGCCAGCAGTTCATCCGGGACCCGCTACGAGCAGTACTTC
TRBV6-6,TRBJ2-1,.,TRBD1,CASIEQGAFGEQFF,TGTGCCAGCATCGAACAGGGGGCATTTGGTGAGCAGTTCTTC
TRBV27,TRBJ2-1,.,TRBD2,CASRPGLAGVNEQFF,TGTGCCAGCAGACCGGGACTAGCGGGAGTCAATGAGCAGTTCTTC
TRBV7-7,TRBJ2-7,.,.,CASSRGAPGASEQYF,TGTGCTAGCAGTCGGGGGGCGCCAGGAGCCTCCGAGCAGTACTTC
TRBV7-6,TRBJ2-7,.,.,CASSPGGESSYEQYF,TGTGCCAGCAGCCCCGGCGGCGAGAGCTCCTACGAGCAGTACTTC
TRBV13,TRBJ2-1,.,TRBD1,CASSSTGGYYNEQFF,TGTGCCAGCAGCTCGACAGGGGGCTACTACAATGAGCAGTTCTTC
TRBV18,TRBJ2-1,.,.,CASSPLGPGPIDEQFF,TGTGCCAGCTCACCACTCGGGCCGGGTCCCATCGATGAGCAGTTCTTC
TRBV19,TRBJ1-1,.,.,CASSPYGSEAFF,TGTGCCAGTAGTCCGTACGGGAGTGAAGCTTTCTTT
TRBV4-1,TRBJ2-7,.,TRBD2,CASGTSGYEQYF,TGCGCCAGCGGTACTAGCGGCTACGAGCAGTACTTC
TRBV5-1,TRBJ1-2,.,.,CASSLDRTEGNGYTF,TGCGCCAGCAGCTTGGACCGGACGGAAGGAAATGGCTACACCTTC
TRBV7-8,TRBJ2-1,.,TRBD2,CASSPSGSGFTVNEQFF,TGTGCCAGCAGCCCTTCTGGTAGCGGGTTTACCGTCAATGAGCAGTTCTTC
TRBV6-6,TRBJ1-4,.,.,CASSPPQEEEKLFF,TGTGCCAGCAGTCCCCCCCAAGAGGAGGAAAAACTGTTTTTT
TRBV11-2,TRBJ2-1,.,.,CASSQTGHEQFF,TGTGCCAGCAGCCAAACGGGCCATGAGCAGTTCTTC
TRBV11-2,TRBJ2-7,.,.,CASSRLEADSGEQYF,TGTGCCAGCAGCCGACTTGAGGCGGACAGTGGAGAGCAGTACTTC
TRBV6-5,TRBJ2-7,.,TRBD2,CASSLLAGGIDEQYF,TGTGCCAGCAGCCTACTAGCGGGAGGAATCGACGAGCAGTACTTC
TRBV10-1,TRBJ2-7,.,TRBD2,CATAIPLAASYEQYF,TGCGCCACCGCCATCCCTCTAGCGGCCTCCTACGAGCAGTACTTC
TRBV2,TRBJ2-7,once,.,CASSGGAHEQYF,TGTGCCAGCAGTGGCGGGGCCCACGAGCAGTACTTC
TRBV21-1,TRBJ2-7,.,.,CASSKSADKNSGSYEQYF,TGTGCCAGCAGCAAATCGGCAGATAAAAACTCTGGCTCCTACGAGCAGTACTTC
TRBV2,TRBJ2-4,.,.,CASSGYQQYF,TGTGCCAGCAGTGGATACCAGCAGTACTTC
TRBV7-9,TRBJ1-5,.,.,CASSLGHQPQHF,TGTGCCAGCAGCTTAGGCCATCAGCCCCAGCATTTT
TRBV2,TRBJ2-3,.,TRBD2,CASSRTSSTDTQYF,TGTGCCAGCAGTCGGACTAGCTCGACAGATACGCAGTATTTT
TRBV10-3,TRBJ2-3,.,.,CATATDTSTDTQYF,TGTGCCACCGCCACAGATACTAGCACAGATACGCAGTATTTT
TRBV6-1,TRBJ2-1,.,TRBD2,CASSEAHPSGRPPFF,TGTGCCAGCAGTGAAGCGCACCCTAGCGGGAGGCCCCCGTTCTTC
TRBV28,TRBJ2-1,.,.,CASGKVAGSPNEQFF,TGTGCCAGCGGCAAGGTGGCGGGTTCGCCCAATGAGCAGTTCTTC
TRBV28,TRBJ2-7,.,TRBD2,CASTHPAGAPGYEQYF,TGTGCCAGTACCCACCCAGCGGGAGCCCCCGGGTACGAGCAGTACTTC
TRBV27,TRBJ2-7,.,TRBD1,CASSPLPTGANPFYEQYF,TGTGCCAGCAGTCCCCTGCCCACAGGGGCGAATCCTTTCTACGAGCAGTACTTC
TRBV7-9,TRBJ2-7,once,TRBD2,CASSPVGLAGSYEQYF,TGTGCCAGCAGCCCCGTCGGCCTAGCGGGAAGCTACGAGCAGTACTTC
TRBV27,TRBJ1-1,.,.,CASSAGPNTEAFF,TGTGCCAGCAGCGCCGGGCCGAACACTGAAGCTTTCTTT
TRBV19,TRBJ2-1,.,.,CASSPSASEQFF,TGTGCCAGTAGTCCTTCGGCGAGTGAGCAGTTCTTC
TRBV29-1,TRBJ2-3,.,TRBD2,CSVGLAGGTDTQYF,TGCAGCGTTGGGCTAGCGGGAGGTACAGATACGCAGTATTTT
TRBV4-2,TRBJ1-3,.,TRBD1,CASSQDEDRISGNTIYF,TGTGCCAGCAGCCAAGATGAGGACAGGATCTCTGGAAACACCATATATTTT
TRBV13,TRBJ2-2,.,.,CASSLSNTGELFF,TGTGCCAGCAGCTTGTCGAACACCGGGGAGCTGTTTTTT
TRBV5-1,TRBJ2-1,.,TRBD2,CASSSGGGAYNEQFF,TGCGCCAGCAGCTCCGGGGGGGGCGCCTACAATGAGCAGTTCTTC
TRBV30,TRBJ1-2,.,TRBD1,CAWSTGTGGLDGYTF,TGTGCCTGGAGTACGGGGACAGGGGGCCTGGATGGCTACACCTTC
TRBV10-1,TRBJ1-4,.,TRBD1,CASSVQGNHEKLFF,TGCGCCAGCAGTGTACAGGGGAACCATGAAAAACTGTTTTTT
TRBV5-5,TRBJ1-2,.,.,CASSLEVVGRGFYGYTF,TGTGCCAGCAGCTTGGAGGTTGTAGGGAGGGGGTTTTATGGCTACACCTTC